The next 19 T cell receptor beta chains were all read from a single sample in a study of T-cell reconstitution after alpha-beta-depleted transplantation in children. A TCRbeta library incorporating unique molecular identifiers was prepared. TCRdb re-analysed the PCR reads in MiXCR, keeping a single row per CDR3 protein. The data show over 200,000 distinct CDR3 sequences, approximately 9% seen once. This sample comprised PBMCs from the stem cell graft donor, obtained from the stem cell graft. The receptors stem from a human donor who donated a stem cell graft to a child with acute lymphoblastic leukemia.

This clonotype turned up a few times. The chain has TRBV12-3 or TRBV12-4 and TRBJ1-1, with D hard to call. Trimming pared 3 bases from V and 4 bases from J, leaving 12 bases between. CDR3 size: 14 residues. The CDR3 is CASSLTGRGTEAFF. The CDR3 DNA follows: TGTGCCAGCAGTTTGACCGGTCGGGGCACTGAAGCTTTCTTT.

This clonotype came up once. The CDR3 sequence: CATSRDLSGGQEQFF. CDR3 bases: TGTGCCACCAGCAGAGATCTTAGCGGGGGTCAAGAGCAGTTCTTC. V usage is TRBV15 and J usage is TRBJ2-1; the match to TRBD2 covers 9 bases. V dropped 0 bases and J dropped 10; count of bases not matched to a gene: 7. Germline V gene sequence: CDR1 LNHNV, CDR2 YYDKDF (reference sequence). This CDR3 has 15 residues.

This clonotype showed up many times. The chain has TRBV12-3 or TRBV12-4 and TRBJ1-5; D is uncertain. This CDR3 has 14 residues. Trimming took 3 bases from V and 7 from J, leaving 13 bases between them. The CDR3 reads CASSFSDIGQPQHF. Written as DNA, the CDR3 is TGTGCCAGCAGTTTCTCGGATATTGGGCAGCCCCAGCATTTT.

This chain connects TRBV7-6 to TRBJ2-1; D is possibly TRBD2 (6 bases). The V end was cut by 5 bases, the J end by 11 bases, with 19 bases between. Germline V gene lookup returns CDR1 SGHVS and CDR2 FNYEAQ. The CDR3 runs to 14 residues. The CDR3 reads CASSPPRMDYQQFF. DNA for the CDR3: TGTGCCAGCAGCCCCCCACGCATGGACTACCAGCAGTTCTTC.

This clonotype appeared many times. This chain joins TRBV5-7 and TRBJ1-5, with D possibly matching TRBD1 (5 bases). TRBV5-7 is treated as an ORF (open reading frame) with a function not yet certain. The CDR3 has 13 residues. The CDR3 sequence is CANSGRLNQPQHF. As DNA, the CDR3 is TGTGCGAATTCGGGACGGTTGAATCAGCCCCAGCATTTT.

This clonotype was counted a few times. The chain joins TRBV29-1 to TRBJ2-2; D is perhaps TRBD1 (6 bases). The CDR3 loop spans 15 amino acids. Trimming left V 6 bases short and J 5 bases short, with 19 bases between. The V gene's germline CDR1 is SQVTM and CDR2 ANQGSEA. CDR3 DNA sequence: TGCAGCGTAACGACCGGGACACACTCTACCGGGGAGCTGTTTTTT. It yields the protein CSVTTGTHSTGELFF.

A few counts support this clonotype. The V call is TRBV20-1, the J call TRBJ1-1; D is perhaps TRBD1 (6 bases). Trimming shortened V by 0 bases and J by 0 bases, and 14 bases separated the two germline ends. Germline V gives CDR1 DFQATT, CDR2 SNEGSKA (reference sequence). The CDR3 runs to 16 residues. CDR3 in amino acids: CSAREGASIMNTEAFF. DNA of the CDR3: TGCAGTGCTAGAGAGGGGGCCTCAATCATGAACACTGAAGCTTTCTTT.

This clonotype was picked up a small number of times. This chain connects TRBV7-2 to TRBJ1-2, with D perhaps matching TRBD1 (6 bases). Germline CDR1 and CDR2: SGHTA and FQGNSA. V was trimmed by 4 bases and J by 6 bases, leaving 18 bases between them. The CDR3 is made up of 15 amino acids. CDR3 in DNA: TGTGCCAGCAGCTACGAGGGACATGATAGAGATGGCTACACCTTC. It codes for CASSYEGHDRDGYTF.

There are many counts of this clonotype. The V gene is TRBV6-5, the J gene TRBJ2-3, with 7 bases identical to TRBD2. The CDR3 runs to 14 residues. CDR1 is MNHEY and CDR2 is SVGAGI in the germline V gene. The J segment lost 6 bases and the V segment lost 2 bases, leaving 5 bases of the junction unmatched. CDR3 loop: CASSYRLAQDTQYF. In nucleotides, the CDR3 is TGTGCCAGCAGTTACCGACTAGCACAGGATACGCAGTATTTT.

The sample holds many counts of this clonotype. The chain uses TRBV5-6 and TRBJ2-7; 10 bases agree with TRBD1. This CDR3 is 16 amino acids long. Germline V gene lookup returns CDR1 SGHDT and CDR2 YYEEEE. J lost 0 bases, V lost 5 bases, and 8 bases had no gene match. For the CDR3, the DNA is TGTGCCAGCAGAACACCGGGACAGGGGAGCTCCTACGAGCAGTACTTC. Its translation: CASRTPGQGSSYEQYF.

The sample holds a few counts of this clonotype. The genes are TRBV6-5 and TRBJ1-5, with TRBD1 identical over 9 bases. V shed 7 bases, J shed 5 bases, and the junction held 9 bases outside the gene matches. Per germline, CDR1 MNHEY and CDR2 SVGAGI. The CDR3 contains 15 residues. The CDR3 DNA reads TGTGCCAGCAAGAGAACAGGGGGCGCCTATCAGCCCCAGCATTTT. Translating it yields CASKRTGGAYQPQHF.

The V gene is TRBV12-3 or TRBV12-4, the J gene TRBJ1-2; no clear D. CDR3 length equals 10 residues. V gave up 4 bases and J gave up 6 bases, with 3 bases separating them. The CDR3 bases are TGTGCCAGCAGTTCGGATGGCTACACCTTC. Encoded protein: CASSSDGYTF.

CDR3 amino acids: CASSLVGAVGPTARADTQYF. The CDR3 DNA follows: TGTGCCAGCAGTTTAGTAGGGGCCGTGGGGCCGACGGCCCGTGCAGATACGCAGTATTTT. This chain connects TRBV12-3 or TRBV12-4 to TRBJ2-3; D possibly corresponds to TRBD1 (5 bases). This CDR3 region has 20 residues. V lost 1 base and J lost 4, with 27 bases in between.

This clonotype was found a few times. This chain uses TRBV7-9 with TRBJ2-3; D is possibly TRBD2 (5 bases). Trimming pared 5 bases from V and 9 bases from J, leaving 9 bases between. This CDR3 has 11 amino acids. The germline V gene encodes CDR1 SEHNR and CDR2 FQNEAQ (reference sequence). The CDR3 region has the DNA TGTGCCAGCAGCGAGACTAAGACGCAGTATTTT. Translating it yields CASSETKTQYF.

This chain uses TRBV29-1 with TRBJ2-1; TRBD2 matches 15 bases. V shed 4 bases and J 5 bases; nucleotides not matched to a gene: 3. The CDR3 is 15 amino acids. Germline V gene sequence: CDR1 SQVTM, CDR2 ANQGSEA. The CDR3, as DNA: TGCAGCGTTGGGACTAGCGGGGGGGCTAACAATGAGCAGTTCTTC. It encodes CSVGTSGGANNEQFF.

CDR3 nucleotides: TGCGCCAGCAGCCAAGGACTAACCGAGACCCAGTACTTC. Translation gives CASSQGLTETQYF. The chain couples TRBV4-3 to TRBJ2-5; TRBD2 might be the D (5 bases). This CDR3 is 13 amino acids long. The germline gives CDR1 LGHNA, CDR2 YSLEER. Between the trimmed V and J ends, which lost 1 base and 5 bases, there was a span of 8 bases.

This clonotype turned up a few times. The V gene is TRBV15, the J gene TRBJ2-1; 7 bases map to TRBD2. Trimming took 4 bases from V and 0 from J; bases not matched to a gene: 6. This CDR3 has 16 amino acids. Germline V gene sequence: CDR1 LNHNV, CDR2 YYDKDF (reference sequence). The CDR3 sequence is CATSKSGGGSYNEQFF. Written as DNA, the CDR3 is TGTGCCACCAGCAAAAGTGGCGGGGGCTCCTACAATGAGCAGTTCTTC.

In its sample, this clonotype was seen a few times. The chain has TRBV20-1 and TRBJ2-5, with TRBD1 matching over 7 bases. CDR1 DFQATT and CDR2 SNEGSKA come from the germline V gene (reference sequence). V lost 5 bases and J lost 3; bases outside the gene matches: 12. The CDR3 loop spans 15 amino acids. The CDR3 bases are TGCAGTGCTGCTAAAGAGACAGGGTATGAAGAGACCCAGTACTTC. This sequence encodes CSAAKETGYEETQYF.

This clonotype was seen a handful of times. Possible read error: a much larger clone is one base away. The chain recombines TRBV5-6 with TRBJ2-7; a possible D gene is TRBD2 (6 bases). The CDR3 runs 11 residues. Trimming left V 7 bases short and J 2 bases short, with 7 bases between. Germline assignment: CDR1 SGHDT and CDR2 YYEEEE. The CDR3 loop is CASRGAYEQYF. For the CDR3, the DNA is TGTGCCAGCCGCGGGGCCTACGAGCAGTACTTC.